The 32 T cell receptor beta chains given below trace back to one sample, sequenced in a study of cytomegalovirus exposure and HLA in healthy donors. PCR involved 60 Vbeta and 13 Jbeta primers. This table comes from immunoSEQ multiplex PCR, and its TCRdb copy is limited to in-frame clones, with some not included. The sample comprises fewer than 150,000 clones, around 82% of which are singletons, and approximately 6.3% rests with the top ten. The material sequenced was PBMCs. The receptors here all came from a man aged 40-50 years in good health and CMV-seropositive.

The J gene is TRBJ1-2, the V gene TRBV6-5, with a tentative D call TRBD1 (5 bases). Germline V lookup: CDR1 MNHEY, CDR2 SVGAGI. The V and J ends lost 7 bases and 4 bases respectively, with 10 bases between them. There are 12 residues in the CDR3. The CDR3 spells CASKEGSYGYTF. DNA for the CDR3: TGTGCCAGCAAGGAGGGGAGCTATGGCTACACCTTC.

V gene TRBV4-1 combines with J gene TRBJ2-7; TRBD1 aligns across 9 bases. The ends lost 2 bases at V and 2 bases at J; junction bases unmatched: 4. This CDR3 spans 15 amino acids. Germline V gene sequence: CDR1 MGHRA, CDR2 YSYEKL. The CDR3 loop is CASSQIGQGTYEQYF. The DNA for the CDR3 is TGCGCCAGCAGCCAAATTGGACAGGGGACCTACGAGCAGTACTTC.

The chain recombines TRBV5-5 with TRBJ2-5, with 7 bases matching TRBD1. The CDR3 contains 17 residues. From germline, CDR1 is SGHKS and CDR2 YYEKEE (reference sequence). Trimming at V came to 4 bases and at J to 2 bases, leaving 14 bases not matched to a gene. The DNA for the CDR3 is TGTGCCAGCAGCCCTCTCGCCGGGACAGTAGCTCAAGAGACCCAGTACTTC. Protein sequence: CASSPLAGTVAQETQYF.

This clone was observed once. The chain has TRBV9 and TRBJ2-3, with 8 bases that match TRBD2. Trimming took 4 bases from V and 2 from J; bases not matched to a gene: 6. Germline values: CDR1 SGDLS, CDR2 YYNGEE. The CDR3 loop spans 15 amino acids. CDR3 in DNA: TGTGCCAGCAGCCCCTCTAGCGGGTTCACAGATACGCAGTATTTT. Its translation is CASSPSSGFTDTQYF.

The chain joins TRBV6-1 to TRBJ1-1; possibly TRBD1 for D (5 bases). The CDR3 spans 11 residues. The V gene's germline CDR1 is MNHNS and CDR2 SASEGT. Between the trimmed V and J ends, which lost 7 bases and 10 bases, there was a span of 13 bases. The CDR3 nucleotides are TGTGCCAGCATAGCCAGGGTCTCAGCTTTCTTT. This codes for CASIARVSAFF.

J is TRBJ2-1 and V is TRBV5-1, with TRBD2 identical over 12 bases. CDR1 and CDR2 (germline): SGHRS, YFSETQ. CDR3 length equals 15 residues. V was clipped by 2 bases and J by 9 bases; unmatched bases: 6. The CDR3 sequence is CASSLRTSGTGEQFF. CDR3 coding DNA: TGCGCCAGCAGCTTACGGACTAGCGGGACAGGTGAGCAGTTCTTC.

This clone turned up a few times. As DNA, the CDR3 is TGCGCCAGCAGCCAAACAGGGGCGAAGAACACTGAAGCTTTCTTT. Amino acids: CASSQTGAKNTEAFF. This sequence joins TRBV4-1 and TRBJ1-1; 7 bases are shared with TRBD1. The CDR3 length is 15 residues. Germline trimming cut 2 bases from V and 1 base from J; bases unmatched to any gene: 4. Germline CDR1 and CDR2: MGHRA and YSYEKL.

The V gene is TRBV2, the J gene TRBJ2-5, with a possible D match to TRBD1 (6 bases). The V end was cut by 8 bases, the J end by 3 bases, with 22 bases between. The CDR3 length is 16 residues. The V gene's germline CDR1 is SNHLY and CDR2 FYNNEI. DNA of the CDR3: TGTGCCAGCGGTGGCTCTACAGGGTTCCTGGAAGAGACCCAGTACTTC. This translates into CASGGSTGFLEETQYF.

The count of this clone is one. The chain couples TRBV2 to TRBJ2-2; D may be TRBD1 (5 bases). Trimming removed 1 base at V and 1 base at J, with 10 bases between. CDR1 SNHLY and CDR2 FYNNEI come from the germline V gene. CDR3 length equals 16 residues. For the CDR3, the DNA is TGTGCCAGCAGTGAAGATCAGGGCCTGAACACCGGGGAGCTGTTTTTT. Translated: CASSEDQGLNTGELFF.

The chain combines TRBV4-2 with TRBJ1-2, with TRBD1 matching over 7 bases. The CDR3 length is 14 residues. CDR1 LGHNA and CDR2 YNFKEQ come from the germline V gene. J lost 5 bases, V lost 0 bases, and 3 bases had no gene match. CDR3 DNA sequence: TGTGCCAGCAGCCAAGATACACAGGGGTATGGCTACACCTTC. Amino acids: CASSQDTQGYGYTF.

This clone has just a few counts. This chain joins TRBV29-1 and TRBJ1-1; D is unclear. The CDR3 contains 12 residues. V lost 6 bases and J lost 1, with 9 bases in between. Germline V gene lookup returns CDR1 SQVTM and CDR2 ANQGSEA. The CDR3: CSVDPGNTEAFF. The CDR3, as DNA: TGCAGCGTCGACCCAGGGAACACTGAAGCTTTCTTT.

V is TRBV29-1 and J is TRBJ2-7; 11 bases agree with TRBD2. CDR3 length: 13 amino acids. V shed 5 bases and J 1 base; nucleotides not matched to a gene: 1. Per germline, CDR1 SQVTM and CDR2 ANQGSEA. The CDR3 here is CSVRTSGSYEQYF. CDR3 DNA: TGCAGCGTTAGGACTAGCGGGTCCTACGAGCAGTACTTC.

This clone was counted between two and nine times. The genes are TRBV2 and TRBJ2-2; D not certain. The germline gives CDR1 SNHLY, CDR2 FYNNEI. Between the trimmed V and J ends, which lost 5 bases and 1 base, there was a span of 11 bases. This CDR3 has 15 amino acids. The CDR3, as DNA: TGTGCCAGCAGTCCATTCTCAGGGAACACCGGGGAGCTGTTTTTT. This translates into CASSPFSGNTGELFF. Combining the CDR3 with reference TRBV2 and TRBJ2-2 gives the whole variable domain EPEVTQTPSHQVTQMGQEVILRCVPISNHLYFYWYRQILGQKVEFLVSFYNNEISEKSEIFDDQFSVERPDGSNFTLKIRSTKLEDSAMYFCASSPFSGNTGELFFGEGSRLTVL.

The chain carries TRBV2 and TRBJ1-1, with D hard to call. CDR1 is SNHLY and CDR2 is FYNNEI in the germline V gene. Trimming shortened V by 3 bases and J by 0 bases, and 5 bases separated the two germline ends. This CDR3 is 13 amino acids long. The CDR3 DNA follows: TGTGCCAGCAGTGACTCTGTGAACACTGAAGCTTTCTTT. Protein sequence: CASSDSVNTEAFF.

The rearrangement joins TRBV7-2 to TRBJ1-1, with 11 nucleotides matching TRBD1. This CDR3 contains 17 residues. Trimming at V came to 3 bases and at J to 2 bases, leaving 8 bases not matched to a gene. Germline V gene lookup returns CDR1 SGHTA and CDR2 FQGNSA. The CDR3 bases are TGTGCCAGCAGCTTCGGGACAGGGGGAGACTTAAACACTGAAGCTTTCTTT. It specifies CASSFGTGGDLNTEAFF.

The chain has TRBV5-5 and TRBJ2-7; possible D gene TRBD2, 5 bases. Trimming left V 3 bases short and J 1 base short, with 8 bases between. CDR3 length equals 13 residues. Germline-derived CDR1 and CDR2 are SGHKS and YYEKEE (reference sequence). The CDR3 region is CASSSGMSYEQYF. The CDR3 nucleotides are TGTGCCAGCAGCTCGGGGATGTCCTACGAGCAGTACTTC.

The chain links TRBV10-3 to TRBJ2-1; the match to TRBD2 covers 12 bases. The CDR3 is 15 amino acids. J was trimmed by 4 bases and V by 9 bases; bases with no gene match: 7. The V gene's germline CDR1 is ENHRY and CDR2 SYGVKD. CDR3: CAISETSGSYNEQFF. The CDR3 DNA reads TGTGCCATTAGCGAGACTAGCGGGAGTTACAATGAGCAGTTCTTC.

Only a few counts were recorded for this clone. The chain carries TRBV6-4 and TRBJ2-5; TRBD2 agrees at 10 bases. Germline CDR1 reads MRHNA; CDR2 reads SNTAGT. V lost 2 bases to trimming and J lost 5 bases; unmatched junction nucleotides: 23. The CDR3 is 21 amino acids. CDR3 sequence (DNA): TGTGCCAGCAGTGACCCCGCCGGAATGGCGGCTAGCGGGAGTTATGGGGAGACCCAGTACTTC. Translated: CASSDPAGMAASGSYGETQYF.

This clone was seen a few times. The chain's CDR3 is CASQPPGQGPPLHF. The CDR3 bases are TGTGCCAGCCAACCTCCGGGACAGGGACCACCCCTCCACTTT. This chain links TRBV25-1 with TRBJ1-6; 9 bases are a match to TRBD1. This CDR3 has 14 amino acids. The V segment lost 8 bases and the J segment 11 bases; nucleotides outside the gene matches: 10. Germline V gives CDR1 MGHDK, CDR2 SYGVNS. Combining the CDR3 with reference TRBV25-1 and TRBJ1-6 gives the whole variable domain EADIYQTPRYLVIGTGKKITLECSQTMGHDKMYWYQQDPGMELHLIHYSYGVNSTEKGDLSSESTVSRIRTEHFPLTLESARPSHTSQYLCASQPPGQGPPLHFGNGTRLTVT.

The rearrangement joins TRBV10-2 to TRBJ2-3, with a weak D call TRBD1 (7 bases). V was pared by 4 bases and J by 1 base, with 12 bases between. The CDR3 has 15 amino acids. Germline values: CDR1 WSHSY, CDR2 SAAADI. The CDR3 here is CASSGQGGGTDTQYF. CDR3 DNA: TGCGCCAGCAGTGGACAGGGAGGTGGCACAGATACGCAGTATTTT.

The V call is TRBV7-2, the J call TRBJ2-4; tentatively, D is TRBD1 (5 bases). V lost 4 bases and J lost 3, with 19 bases in between. CDR1 is SGHTA, CDR2 FQGNSA, per germline. The CDR3 is 17 amino acids. CDR3 protein: CASSSQIGVVSKNIQYF. CDR3 sequence (DNA): TGTGCCAGCAGCTCACAAATAGGGGTGGTTAGCAAAAACATTCAGTACTTC.

In this sample, this clone turned up once. The chain uses TRBV2 and TRBJ1-5, with 7 bases identical to TRBD1. Germline loops: CDR1 SNHLY, CDR2 FYNNEI. V shed 6 bases, J shed 5 bases, and the junction held 10 bases outside the gene matches. CDR3 length: 15 residues. The CDR3 region is CASRADRVGDQPQHF. CDR3 in DNA: TGTGCCAGCAGGGCAGACAGGGTGGGGGATCAGCCCCAGCATTTT.

This chain connects TRBV5-1 to TRBJ2-1, with 7 bases fitting TRBD1. The J segment lost 6 bases and the V segment lost 5 bases, leaving 11 bases of the junction unmatched. Germline-derived CDR1 and CDR2 are SGHRS and YFSETQ. CDR3 length: 15 residues. For the CDR3, the DNA is TGCGCCAGCAGTTATGTGACAGGGTTTTCCAATGAGCAGTTCTTC. Translated: CASSYVTGFSNEQFF.

This clone appeared once. The DNA of the CDR3 is TGTGCCAGTAGGCAGGTAGGAGCGGCTAGCGCAGATACGCAGTATTTT. Protein product: CASRQVGAASADTQYF. V and J are TRBV19 and TRBJ2-3, with TRBD2 as a possible D gene (6 bases). The V gene lost 6 bases and the J gene lost 4 bases, with 20 bases spanning the gap. This CDR3 has 16 residues. Germline lookup yields CDR1 LNHDA and CDR2 SQIVND (reference sequence).

The rearrangement joins TRBV2 to TRBJ2-1; 7 positions match TRBD2. This CDR3 has 13 residues. CDR1 is SNHLY, CDR2 FYNNEI, per germline. V lost 11 bases and J lost 3; bases outside the gene matches: 7. This CDR3 reads CAARRGSYNEQFF. Here the CDR3 DNA reads TGTGCCGCCCGACGCGGGAGCTACAATGAGCAGTTCTTC.

V gene TRBV7-6 combines with J gene TRBJ2-2; no clear D gene. V was shortened by 7 bases and J by 4 bases, with 13 bases between the two germline ends. CDR1 is SGHVS and CDR2 is FNYEAQ in the germline V gene. This CDR3 is 14 amino acids long. The CDR3 nucleotides read TGTGCCAGCACCGAGACTCTAGTCACCGGGGAGCTGTTTTTT. This gives the protein CASTETLVTGELFF.

This sequence joins TRBV6-7 and TRBJ1-5; 7 bases line up with TRBD1. TRBV6-7 is given ORF status, its function remaining uncertain. Trimming took 2 bases from V and 6 from J; bases not matched to a gene: 13. The CDR3 has 17 amino acids. The CDR3 loop reads CASSYPSRDSLFQPQHF. CDR3 in DNA: TGTGCCAGCAGTTACCCTAGCCGGGACAGCCTATTTCAGCCCCAGCATTTT.

The J gene is TRBJ2-7, the V gene TRBV4-2; TRBD1 agrees at 10 bases. Germline-derived CDR1 and CDR2 are LGHNA and YNFKEQ. V trimming: 4 bases; J trimming: 2 bases; junction bases outside the gene matches: 5. This CDR3 contains 15 residues. CDR3 amino acids: CASSRDRGVPYEQYF. In DNA, the CDR3 is TGTGCCAGCAGCCGGGACAGGGGAGTTCCCTACGAGCAGTACTTC.

The chain has TRBV2 and TRBJ1-1, with D perhaps matching TRBD1 (6 bases). CDR1 and CDR2 (germline): SNHLY, FYNNEI. V gave up 7 bases and J gave up 1 base, with 10 bases separating them. The length of the CDR3 is 13 residues. This CDR3 is CASILRGNTEAFF. The CDR3, as DNA: TGTGCCAGCATCCTCAGGGGGAACACTGAAGCTTTCTTT. Looking up the rest from reference TRBV2 and TRBJ1-1 gives the full variable domain: EPEVTQTPSHQVTQMGQEVILRCVPISNHLYFYWYRQILGQKVEFLVSFYNNEISEKSEIFDDQFSVERPDGSNFTLKIRSTKLEDSAMYFCASILRGNTEAFFGQGTRLTVV.

This clone has a handful of counts. This chain connects TRBV19 to TRBJ1-5, with unresolved D. Germline values: CDR1 LNHDA, CDR2 SQIVND (reference sequence). Trimming pared 7 bases from V and 7 bases from J, leaving 11 bases between. This CDR3 is 12 amino acids long. CDR3 sequence (DNA): TGTGCCAGTACCAGGACGGGGCAGCCCCAGCATTTT. Protein product: CASTRTGQPQHF.

The J gene is TRBJ1-2, the V gene TRBV7-9; TRBD1 might be the D (5 bases). With 1 base removed from V and 5 bases from J, the gap between germline ends came to 11 bases. The CDR3 runs 14 residues. CDR1 SEHNR and CDR2 FQNEAQ come from the germline V gene (reference sequence). CDR3 region: CASSLDGQGYGYTF. DNA for the CDR3: TGTGCCAGCAGCTTAGACGGACAAGGTTATGGCTACACCTTC. The full variable domain, in which reference TRBV7-9 and TRBJ1-2 provide the parts outside the CDR3, is DTGVSQNPRHKITKRGQNVTFRCDPISEHNRLYWYRQTLGQGPEFLTYFQNEAQLEKSRLLSDRFSAERPKGSFSTLEIQRTEQGDSAMYLCASSLDGQGYGYTFGSGTRLTVV.

This chain joins TRBV4-3 and TRBJ2-7, with D possibly being TRBD2 (5 bases). Germline loops: CDR1 LGHNA, CDR2 YSLEER. The CDR3 covers 15 residues. V was trimmed by 5 bases and J by 0 bases, leaving 14 bases between them. CDR3 sequence (DNA): TGCGCCAGCAGCTACGGGATCAGGAGCTCCTACGAGCAGTACTTC. It codes for CASSYGIRSSYEQYF.